The T cell receptor (beta chain) described here comes from a study of blood T cell repertoires in COVID-19. V was cut by 6 bases and J by 12 bases, with 17 bases left in between. This CDR3 has 12 residues. In germline, CDR1 is SQVTM, CDR2 ANQGSEA. As originally analysed: The authors estimated nucleated cell counts from reference gene primer amplification. TCRdb keeps only in-frame clones here, not all; method: immunoSEQ multiplex PCR. That table supplies the V and J calls and clone size; D and trimming were determined from the DNA. The sample consists of approximately 70,000 clones, around nine tenths of them appearing once.

The clonotype originates from a human donor in a cohort sampled during active COVID-19. Sequencing was performed on peripheral blood. V and J are TRBV29-1 and TRBJ1-4, with D perhaps matching TRBD1 (5 bases). The CDR3 sequence is CSVLNDQGQLFF. The CDR3 DNA reads as TGCAGCGTCCTAAATGATCAGGGCCAACTGTTTTTT. The whole variable domain, filled in from reference TRBV29-1 and TRBJ1-4, reads SAVISQKPSRDICQRGTSLTIQCQVDSQVTMMFWYRQQPGQSLTLIATANQGSEATYESGFVIDKFPISRPNLTFSTLTVSNMSPEDSSIYLCSVLNDQGQLFFGSGTQLSVL.